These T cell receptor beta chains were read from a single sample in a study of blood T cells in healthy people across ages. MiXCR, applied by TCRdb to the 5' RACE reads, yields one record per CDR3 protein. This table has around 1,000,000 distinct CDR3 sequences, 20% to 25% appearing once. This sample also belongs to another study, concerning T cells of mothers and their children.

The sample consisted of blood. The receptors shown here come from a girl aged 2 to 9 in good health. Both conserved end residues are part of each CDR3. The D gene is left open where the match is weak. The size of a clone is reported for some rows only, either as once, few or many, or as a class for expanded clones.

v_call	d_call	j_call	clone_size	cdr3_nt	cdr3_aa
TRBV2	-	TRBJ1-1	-	TGTGCCGGCCTGAGGGGCGCATCCGAAGCTTTCTTT	CAGLRGASEAFF
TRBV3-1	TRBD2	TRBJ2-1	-	TGTGCCAGCAGCCAAGAGTTGGGCGGGAGGGCCAATGAGCAGTTCTTC	CASSQELGGRANEQFF
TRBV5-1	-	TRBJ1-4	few	TGCGCCAGCAGCACGGGGTTTCAGAAATTTACAACTAATGAAAAACTGTTTTTT	CASSTGFQKFTTNEKLFF
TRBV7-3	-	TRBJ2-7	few	TGTGCCAGCAGCGATTATCTAGGGGGCGAGCAGTACTTC	CASSDYLGGEQYF
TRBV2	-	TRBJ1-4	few	TGTGCCAGCAGCGGGGACACCCGTTTAGTGGAACTGTTTTTT	CASSGDTRLVELFF
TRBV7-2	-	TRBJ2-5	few	TGTGCCAGCAGCCCATGGGTGCTAGCTGGGCTCGGAGAGACCCAGTACTTC	CASSPWVLAGLGETQYF
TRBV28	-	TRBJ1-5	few	TGTGCCATCAACCCAGGGGATCAGCCCCAGCATTTT	CAINPGDQPQHF
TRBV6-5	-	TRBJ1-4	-	TGTGCCAGCAGCTTATCGGCCACTCGTGCAACTAATGAAAAACTGTTTTTT	CASSLSATRATNEKLFF
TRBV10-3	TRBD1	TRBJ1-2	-	TGTGCCATCAGTGAGTCGACTACAGGGGCGGTTGGCTACACCTTC	CAISESTTGAVGYTF
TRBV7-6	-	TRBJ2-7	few	TGTGCCAGCAGCTTAGACAGGGGGGGCCACGAGCAGTACTTC	CASSLDRGGHEQYF
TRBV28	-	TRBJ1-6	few	TGTGCCAGCAGTTCGGGGATGGCCTATAATTCACCCCTCCACTTT	CASSSGMAYNSPLHF
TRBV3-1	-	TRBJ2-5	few	TGTGCCAGCAGGGGTAGTACTTTCTTTCCAGGGTCGGCAGAGACCCAGTACTTC	CASRGSTFFPGSAETQYF
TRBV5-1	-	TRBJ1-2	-	TGCGCCAGCAGCTTGGGGGGCCAGTCTGTCTATGGCTACACCTTC	CASSLGGQSVYGYTF
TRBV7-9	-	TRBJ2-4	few	TGTGCCAGCAGCCCCCCAAACGAGATTGGGGCCAAAAACATTCAGTACTTC	CASSPPNEIGAKNIQYF
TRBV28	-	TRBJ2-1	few	TGTGCCAGCAGTTTATCTCGGGACCTCTTGTACAATGAGCAGTTCTTC	CASSLSRDLLYNEQFF
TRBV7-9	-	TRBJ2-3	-	TGTGCCAGCAGCTTACGAGGCAGGGGACTTACAGATACGCAGTATTTT	CASSLRGRGLTDTQYF
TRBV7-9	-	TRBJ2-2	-	TGTGCCAGCAGCTTAGTCCAACCGAGCTTTACCGGGGAGCTGTTTTTT	CASSLVQPSFTGELFF
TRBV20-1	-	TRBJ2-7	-	TGCAGTGCTAGAGAGTCAATTAGCGGAGCCCCTTGGAACGAGCAGTACTTC	CSARESISGAPWNEQYF
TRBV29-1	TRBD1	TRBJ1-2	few	TGCAGCGTTGGGACAGGGCCCCTGGAGGGCTACACCTTC	CSVGTGPLEGYTF
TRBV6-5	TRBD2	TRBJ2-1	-	TGTGTCAGCCACCGGACTAGGGTTAAAGTGGAGCAGTTCTTC	CVSHRTRVKVEQFF
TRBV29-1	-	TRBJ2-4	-	TGCAGCGTTGTGGTCCAAGGAATGGGGAACATTCAGTACTTC	CSVVVQGMGNIQYF
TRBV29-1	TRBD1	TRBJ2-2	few	TGCAGCGTTAGGGGGCAATACACCGGGGAGCTGTTTTTT	CSVRGQYTGELFF
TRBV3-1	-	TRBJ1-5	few	TGTGCCAGCAGCCAAGGTACTCAGCCCCAGCATTTT	CASSQGTQPQHF
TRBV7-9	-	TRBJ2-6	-	TGTGCCAGCAGCTTCCCTTCCTCAGGGATATCTGGGGCCAACGTCCTGACTTTC	CASSFPSSGISGANVLTF
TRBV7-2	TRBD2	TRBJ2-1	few	TGTGCCAGCAGCTTAGCCGAAAAGCGGGGGGGGCAGTTCTTC	CASSLAEKRGGQFF
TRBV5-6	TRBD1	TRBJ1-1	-	TGTGCCAGCAGCTGGAGACAGGGGGACACTGAAGCTTTCTTT	CASSWRQGDTEAFF
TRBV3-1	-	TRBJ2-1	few	TGTGCCAGCAGCCCGACTGGACTTGGGTCCTACAATGAGCAGTTCTTC	CASSPTGLGSYNEQFF
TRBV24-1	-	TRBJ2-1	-	TGTGCCACCAGTGATTTCAGATTTGAGCAGTTCTTC	CATSDFRFEQFF
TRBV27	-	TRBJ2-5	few	TGTGCCAGCAGTCCCATCCCTCTTGCGGCGGAGACCCAGTACTTC	CASSPIPLAAETQYF
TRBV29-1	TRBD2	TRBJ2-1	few	TGCAGCGTTGGAGGGGCTAGCGGGAGGGGGAATGAGCAGTTCTTC	CSVGGASGRGNEQFF
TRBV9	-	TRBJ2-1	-	TGTGCCAGCAACGTAGCGGGGACAGGGTACAATGAGCAGTTCTTC	CASNVAGTGYNEQFF
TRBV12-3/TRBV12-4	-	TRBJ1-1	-	TGTGCCAGCAGTTTCGACCCCCGCACTGAAGCTTTCTTT	CASSFDPRTEAFF
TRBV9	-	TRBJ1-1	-	TGTGCCAGCAGCGTTCACCCGGAACTGCCCCTCGAAGCTTTCTTT	CASSVHPELPLEAFF
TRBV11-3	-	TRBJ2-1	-	TGTGCCAGCAGCTTCGGGCTTGACATCTACAATGAGCAGTTCTTC	CASSFGLDIYNEQFF
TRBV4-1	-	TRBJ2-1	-	TGCGCCAGCAGCCAAGCAATGGGCCCGTGGTTCTTC	CASSQAMGPWFF
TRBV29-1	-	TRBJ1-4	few	TGCAGCGTTGAAGCTGCAACTAATGAAAAACTGTTTTTT	CSVEAATNEKLFF
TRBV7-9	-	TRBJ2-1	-	TGTGCCAGCAGCTTATCTCGGGTTCACAATGAGCAGTTCTTC	CASSLSRVHNEQFF
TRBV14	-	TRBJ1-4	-	TGTGCCAGCAGCCATGCGGAAAAACTGTTTTTT	CASSHAEKLFF
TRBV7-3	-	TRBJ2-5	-	TGTGCCAGCAGTATGAGGGGGGAAGAGACCCAGTACTTC	CASSMRGEETQYF
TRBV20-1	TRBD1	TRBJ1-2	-	TGCAGTGCTAGAGCACATGAGGGGGCACACTATGGCTACACCTTC	CSARAHEGAHYGYTF
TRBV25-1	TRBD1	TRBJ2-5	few	TGTGCCAGCAGTGACCCGCGGACAGGACAAGAGACCCAGTACTTC	CASSDPRTGQETQYF
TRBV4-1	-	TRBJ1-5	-	TGCGCCAGCAGCCAAGACCCTGGAGCTGGGTGGCCCCAGCATTTT	CASSQDPGAGWPQHF
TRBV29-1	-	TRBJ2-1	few	TGCAGCGTTGAAGCGCGACAGCACTACAATGAGCAGTTCTTC	CSVEARQHYNEQFF
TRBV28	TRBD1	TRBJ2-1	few	TGTGCCAGCAGTTGGGGACAGCACAATGAGCAGTTCTTC	CASSWGQHNEQFF
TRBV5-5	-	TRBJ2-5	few	TGTGCCAGCAGCTTTGAGGGAGTGCGGCAAGAGACCCAGTACTTC	CASSFEGVRQETQYF
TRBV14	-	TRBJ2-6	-	TGTGCCAGCAGCCAAGTCATTCTTGGGGGCCTCAGCTCTGGGGCCAACGTCCTGACTTTC	CASSQVILGGLSSGANVLTF
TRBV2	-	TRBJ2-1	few	TGTGCCAGCAGTGAAGACCCGGGACATGAGCAGTTCTTC	CASSEDPGHEQFF